The 17 T cell receptor beta chains presented below share a single source sample, sequenced in a study of blood T cell repertoires in COVID-19. Method: immunoSEQ multiplex PCR; TCRdb's copy keeps in-frame clones and lacks some. The sample lists some 120,000 clones, roughly four fifths occurring once. Sequencing input: peripheral blood. Receptors were obtained from a man between 65 and 79 years old with acute or convalescent COVID-19.

This rearrangement joins TRBV5-4 to TRBJ2-1; weak D call: TRBD1 (7 bases). The CDR3 extends over 15 amino acids. Trimming removed 3 bases at V and 4 bases at J, with 14 bases between. Germline CDR1 and CDR2: SGHNT and YYREEE (reference sequence). For the CDR3, the DNA is TGTGCCAGCAGCTCAGGGGGGACCCGGTACAATGAGCAGTTCTTC. It is translated as CASSSGGTRYNEQFF.

This chain uses TRBV7-3 with TRBJ2-7, with D possibly matching TRBD1 (5 bases). The CDR3 has 15 residues. Trimming pared 2 bases from V and 1 base from J, leaving 12 bases between. The germline CDR1 and CDR2 sequences are SGHTA and FQGTGA. The CDR3 coding sequence is TGTGCCAGCAGCTTATTACCACAGGCATCCTACGAGCAGTACTTC. It translates to CASSLLPQASYEQYF. The full variable domain, its missing parts supplied by reference TRBV7-3 and TRBJ2-7, is GAGVSQTPSNKVTEKGKYVELRCDPISGHTALYWYRQSLGQGPEFLIYFQGTGAADDSGLPNDRFFAVRPEGSVSTLKIQRTERGDSAVYLCASSLLPQASYEQYFGPGTRLTVT.

CDR3 DNA: TGCGCCAGTTCCCGGGACTACACAAACAATGAGCAGTTCTTC. This gives the protein CASSRDYTNNEQFF. V is TRBV10-2 and J is TRBJ2-1, with 7 bases aligning to TRBD2. This CDR3 comprises 14 residues. Germline CDR1 and CDR2: WSHSY and SAAADI. With 9 bases clipped from V and 5 bases from J, the junction kept 10 bases outside the gene matches.

The J gene is TRBJ1-2, the V gene TRBV28; 8 bases align to TRBD1. V lost 8 bases to trimming and J lost 7 bases; unmatched junction nucleotides: 9. The CDR3 runs 13 residues. CDR1 MDHEN and CDR2 SYDVKM come from the germline V gene. The CDR3 sequence: CASAVRGPFGYTF. For the CDR3, the DNA is TGTGCCAGCGCGGTCAGGGGGCCGTTTGGCTACACCTTC.

J is TRBJ1-6 and V is TRBV7-9; no clear D gene. The CDR3 has 12 amino acids. CDR1 SEHNR and CDR2 FQNEAQ come from the germline V gene (reference sequence). V lost 1 base and J lost 12, with 7 bases in between. The CDR3 sequence: CASSLESRPLHF. The CDR3 DNA follows: TGTGCCAGCAGCTTAGAGAGTAGACCCCTCCACTTT.

This clone was observed a handful of times. J is TRBJ2-3 and V is TRBV28; D is undetermined. Germline V gene data show CDR1 as MDHEN and CDR2 as SYDVKM. CDR3 length equals 13 residues. Trimming took 2 bases from V and 8 from J, leaving 11 bases between them. This chain's CDR3 is CASSLASVLTQYF. The CDR3 DNA follows: TGTGCCAGCAGTTTAGCCAGCGTCCTTACGCAGTATTTT.

This chain joins TRBV28 and TRBJ1-4; 8 positions agree with TRBD1. This CDR3 has 12 amino acids. Germline lookup yields CDR1 MDHEN and CDR2 SYDVKM. The trim removed 2 bases at V and 10 bases at J, leaving 0 bases unmatched. The CDR3 is CASSLTGGKLFF. The CDR3 DNA reads as TGTGCCAGCAGTTTAACAGGGGGAAAACTGTTTTTT.

The J gene is TRBJ2-1, the V gene TRBV7-9, with TRBD2 matching 8 bases. Per germline, CDR1 SEHNR and CDR2 FQNEAQ (reference sequence). This CDR3 contains 16 residues. With V trimmed by 3 bases and J by 2 bases, 6 bases remained unmatched. The CDR3 loop is CASSLASGGPYNEQFF. For the CDR3, the DNA is TGTGCCAGCAGCTTGGCGAGCGGGGGCCCCTACAATGAGCAGTTCTTC. Full variable domain (missing parts from reference TRBV7-9 and TRBJ2-1): DTGVSQNPRHKITKRGQNVTFRCDPISEHNRLYWYRQTLGQGPEFLTYFQNEAQLEKSRLLSDRFSAERPKGSFSTLEIQRTEQGDSAMYLCASSLASGGPYNEQFFGPGTRLTVL.

The chain has TRBV28 and TRBJ2-7; the match to TRBD2 covers 8 bases. The CDR3 has 15 amino acids. Germline V gives CDR1 MDHEN, CDR2 SYDVKM. Germline trimming cut 9 bases from V and 0 bases from J; bases unmatched to any gene: 10. CDR3 in amino acids: CASERSSGFSYEQYF. In DNA, the CDR3 is TGTGCCAGTGAGAGGTCTAGCGGGTTCTCCTACGAGCAGTACTTC.

This clone has only a few counts. This chain links TRBV5-1 with TRBJ2-7, with D possibly TRBD1 on 6 matching bases. Trimming removed 1 base from V and 6 bases from J, with 14 bases in between. The CDR3 spans 14 residues. Germline V gene sequence: CDR1 SGHRS, CDR2 YFSETQ. DNA of the CDR3: TGCGCCAGCAGCTTGCGGGCAGGGGTGGGCGAGCAGTACTTC. This translates into CASSLRAGVGEQYF.

V and J are TRBV30 and TRBJ1-1; no clear D gene. V lost 0 bases and J lost 11, with 19 bases in between. This CDR3 comprises 14 residues. Germline CDR1 GTSNPN, CDR2 SVGIG (reference sequence). The CDR3 spells CAWSVPGGREEAFF. In DNA form, the CDR3 reads TGTGCCTGGAGTGTACCCGGCGGCCGGGAAGAGGCTTTCTTT.

This sequence joins TRBV29-1 and TRBJ2-7; weak D call: TRBD1 (5 bases). CDR3 length: 12 residues. Germline V gene sequence: CDR1 SQVTM, CDR2 ANQGSEA. Trimming cost V 6 bases and J 4 bases, with 13 bases left between them. The CDR3 nucleotides are TGCAGCGTGAGGCCGCAGGGATACGAGCAGTACTTC. It encodes CSVRPQGYEQYF.

This clone was seen once. The V gene is TRBV4-2, the J gene TRBJ1-2; the D gene is possibly TRBD1 (5 bases). Per the germline V gene, CDR1 is LGHNA and CDR2 is YNFKEQ. V gave up 3 bases and J gave up 2 bases, with 7 bases separating them. The CDR3 contains 13 residues. The CDR3 DNA reads as TGTGCCAGCAGCCAGCCAGGGAACTATGGCTACACCTTC. This gives the protein CASSQPGNYGYTF.

This clone turned up a few times. The CDR3 DNA is TGCGCCAGCAGCTCCGGGACAGCCCCCTCCGAGCAGTACTTC. Translated: CASSSGTAPSEQYF. J is TRBJ2-7 and V is TRBV5-1, with TRBD1 matching over 7 bases. The CDR3 spans 14 residues. Trimming at V came to 3 bases and at J to 6 bases, leaving 9 bases not matched to a gene. Germline CDR1 and CDR2: SGHRS and YFSETQ.

J is TRBJ2-1 and V is TRBV30, with 9 bases fitting TRBD2. With V trimmed by 3 bases and J by 0 bases, 6 bases remained unmatched. The germline gives CDR1 GTSNPN, CDR2 SVGIG (reference sequence). CDR3 size: 16 residues. The CDR3: CAWSRREGPSYNEQFF. CDR3 bases: TGTGCCTGGAGCAGGCGGGAGGGCCCCTCCTACAATGAGCAGTTCTTC. The full variable domain, completed using reference TRBV30 and TRBJ2-1, is SQTIHQWPATLVQPVGSPLSLECTVEGTSNPNLYWYRQAAGRGLQLLFYSVGIGQISSEVPQNLSASRPQDRQFILSSKKLLLSDSGFYLCAWSRREGPSYNEQFFGPGTRLTVL.

The chain is built from TRBV5-3 and TRBJ2-3; 9 bases match TRBD2. TRBV5-3 is given ORF status, its function remaining uncertain. V gave up 1 base and J gave up 2 bases; unmatched junction bases: 14. The CDR3 is made up of 19 amino acids. CDR3 residues: CARSLPDPAGGPHTDTQYF. In nucleotides, the CDR3 is TGTGCCAGAAGCTTGCCCGACCCAGCGGGGGGCCCTCACACAGATACGCAGTATTTT.

This chain connects TRBV2 to TRBJ2-6; 9 positions agree with TRBD1. Germline V CDR1 and CDR2: SNHLY, FYNNEI. The CDR3 has 16 residues. J was trimmed by 3 bases and V by 8 bases; bases with no gene match: 8. For the CDR3, the DNA is TGTGCCAGCCATCCACAGGGGGCGAATGGGGCCAACGTCCTGACTTTC. It encodes CASHPQGANGANVLTF.